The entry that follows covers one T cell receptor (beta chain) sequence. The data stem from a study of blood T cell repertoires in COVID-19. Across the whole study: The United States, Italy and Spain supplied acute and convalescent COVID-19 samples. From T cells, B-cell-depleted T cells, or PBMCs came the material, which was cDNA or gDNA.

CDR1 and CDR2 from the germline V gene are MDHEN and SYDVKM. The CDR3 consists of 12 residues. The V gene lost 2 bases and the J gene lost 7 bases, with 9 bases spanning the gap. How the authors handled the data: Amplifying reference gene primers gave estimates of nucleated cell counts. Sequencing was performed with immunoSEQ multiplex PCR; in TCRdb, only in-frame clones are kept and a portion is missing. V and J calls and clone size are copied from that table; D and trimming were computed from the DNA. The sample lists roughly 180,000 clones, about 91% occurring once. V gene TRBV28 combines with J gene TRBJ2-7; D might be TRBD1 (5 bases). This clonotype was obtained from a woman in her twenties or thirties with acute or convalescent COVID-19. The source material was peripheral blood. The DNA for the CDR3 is TGTGCCAGCAGTTTACCAGGGCAGGAGCAGTACTTC. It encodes CASSLPGQEQYF.